One and the same sample provided the 21 T cell receptor beta chains below, sequenced in a study of metastatic and nonmetastatic thyroid tumors. None of the patients had undergone any treatment ahead of thyroid surgery. TCRdb reprocessed the PCR reads using MiXCR. This sample has more than 20,000 clones; 13% occur once, and the top ten carry approximately 4.9%. The sequencing input was blood. The source is a female donor with papillary thyroid cancer or a benign thyroid nodule (not recorded which). Some clones in this sample may be carry-over from other donors' samples.

This clone was observed many times. The chain recombines TRBV6-1 with TRBJ1-1; TRBD1 is a possible D gene (5 bases). V lost 7 bases to trimming and J lost 4 bases, with 13 bases between them. CDR3 length: 13 residues. Germline CDR1 reads MNHNS; CDR2 reads SASEGT. The chain's CDR3 is CASTAAGGTEAFF. The CDR3 DNA follows: TGTGCCAGCACCGCTGCGGGGGGCACTGAAGCTTTCTTT.

The rearrangement uses TRBV6-5 and TRBJ1-6; D unclear. The germline V gene encodes CDR1 MNHEY and CDR2 SVGAGI. The CDR3 runs 9 residues. Trimming removed 10 bases at V and 9 bases at J, with 4 bases between. CDR3 in DNA: TGTGCCAACCGTTCACCCCTCCACTTT. It is translated as CANRSPLHF.

This clone was observed many times. CDR3 DNA: TGTGCCAGCAGAAGCAAGCGGGAGGCCGGCTACAATGAGCAGTTCTTC. It is translated as CASRSKREAGYNEQFF. The V call is TRBV6-2 or TRBV6-3, the J call TRBJ2-1; TRBD2 matches at 9 bases. The junction had 9 bases not matched to a gene; V was cut back by 6 bases and J by 3 bases. The CDR3 length is 16 residues. Per the germline V gene, CDR1 is MNHEY and CDR2 is SVGEGT.

In this sample, this clone turned up many times. The chain uses TRBV6-1 and TRBJ1-2, with D hard to call. Per germline, CDR1 MNHNS and CDR2 SASEGT. Between the trimmed V and J ends, which lost 2 bases and 4 bases, there was a span of 11 bases. The CDR3 has 14 residues. The CDR3: CASSEFGRSYGYTF. The CDR3 DNA reads TGTGCCAGCAGTGAATTTGGCAGGTCCTATGGCTACACCTTC.

The chain employs TRBV11-2 and TRBJ2-7; the match to TRBD2 covers 7 bases. CDR1 and CDR2 (germline): SGHAT, FQNNGV. Germline trimming cut 5 bases from V and 7 bases from J; bases unmatched to any gene: 20. The CDR3 length is 17 residues. Here the CDR3 DNA reads TGTGCCAGCAGCCACGGCTGGTGGGCGGGAGCCCCCCGGGAGCAGTACTTC. Protein: CASSHGWWAGAPREQYF.

This clone was detected many times. J is TRBJ2-3 and V is TRBV5-6, with a tentative D call TRBD1 (6 bases). Germline V gene data show CDR1 as SGHDT and CDR2 as YYEEEE. The germline V and J ends were trimmed by 4 bases and 2 bases, with 17 bases remaining between them. The length of the CDR3 is 16 residues. As DNA, the CDR3 is TGTGCCAGCAGCCCAATAAAGGACAGAATCACAGATACGCAGTATTTT. Translated: CASSPIKDRITDTQYF.

In its sample, this clone was seen many times. The chain joins TRBV27 to TRBJ2-7, with a tentative D call TRBD2 (6 bases). Trimming took 5 bases from V and 7 from J, leaving 21 bases between them. The CDR3 runs to 15 residues. The germline V gene encodes CDR1 MNHEY and CDR2 SMNVEV (reference sequence). The CDR3 here is CASSPQDRGFREQYF. The CDR3 region has the DNA TGTGCCAGCAGTCCTCAGGACCGGGGGTTTCGGGAGCAGTACTTC.

This clone was picked up many times. The chain couples TRBV6-1 to TRBJ2-5; 7 nucleotides match TRBD2. Germline-derived CDR1 and CDR2 are MNHNS and SASEGT. The CDR3 covers 15 residues. Losses at the gene ends were 6 bases for V and 1 base for J; bases not matched to a gene: 8. The CDR3, as DNA: TGTGCCAGCAGCCCTGGGTGGGGGGGCCAAGAGACCCAGTACTTC. Its protein is CASSPGWGGQETQYF.

The rearrangement uses TRBV20-1 and TRBJ2-7; D is uncertain. The V gene's germline CDR1 is DFQATT and CDR2 SNEGSKA (reference sequence). Trimming left V 2 bases short and J 6 bases short, with 11 bases between. The length of the CDR3 is 12 residues. In DNA form, the CDR3 reads TGCAGTGCTAGATTCGACCGGTGCGAGCAGTACTTC. Translation gives CSARFDRCEQYF.

This clone was counted many times. The gene calls are TRBV11-2 and TRBJ2-5, with 9 bases lining up with TRBD2. With 5 bases clipped from V and 6 bases from J, the junction kept 7 bases outside the gene matches. From germline, CDR1 is SGHAT and CDR2 FQNNGV. This CDR3 comprises 14 residues. The DNA for the CDR3 is TGTGCCAGCAGCGTAGGACTAGCGCGGCAGACCCAGTACTTC. This translates into CASSVGLARQTQYF.

At least ten counts were recorded for this clone. The chain combines TRBV5-8 with TRBJ2-7; no definite D call. V lost 7 bases and J 2 bases, leaving 16 bases between the germline ends. The germline V gene has CDR1 SGHTS and CDR2 YDEGEE. The CDR3 has 14 amino acids. As DNA, the CDR3 is TGTGCCAGCGATTGGAGTTACCACACCTACGAGCAGTACTTC. It yields the protein CASDWSYHTYEQYF. The complete variable domain, with remaining parts taken from reference TRBV5-8 and TRBJ2-7, reads EAGVTQSPTHLIKTRGQQATLRCSPISGHTSVYWYQQALGLGLQFLLWYDEGEERNRGNFPPRFSGRQFPNYSSELNVNALELEDSALYLCASDWSYHTYEQYFGPGTRLTVT.

By its share, this clone is medium-sized. The V and J genes are TRBV6-1 and TRBJ2-1; 11 nucleotides line up with TRBD2. CDR3 length: 17 residues. Unmatched junction bases numbered 12, after V lost 4 bases and J lost 7 bases. The germline V gene encodes CDR1 MNHNS and CDR2 SASEGT. The CDR3 region is CASSGLKRLAGWNEQFF. CDR3 nucleotides: TGTGCCAGCAGTGGCCTTAAGCGACTAGCGGGGTGGAATGAGCAGTTCTTC.

This clone was seen just once. J is TRBJ2-1 and V is TRBV7-6; the D gene is possibly TRBD2 (5 bases). The ends were cut back, 3 bases at V and 0 bases at J, with 9 bases in the middle. Germline CDR1 is SGHVS and CDR2 is FNYEAQ. This CDR3 comprises 15 residues. This CDR3 is CASSFSVSSYNEQFF. In nucleotides, the CDR3 is TGTGCCAGCAGCTTTAGCGTGAGCTCCTACAATGAGCAGTTCTTC. The full variable domain, rest sourced from reference TRBV7-6 and TRBJ2-1, is GAGVSQSPRYKVTKRGQDVALRCDPISGHVSLYWYRQALGQGPEFLTYFNYEAQQDKSGLPNDRFSAERPEGSISTLTIQRTEQRDSAMYRCASSFSVSSYNEQFFGPGTRLTVL.

This clone was counted many times. The V and J genes are TRBV18 and TRBJ1-4, with 11 bases matching TRBD1. The CDR3 is 14 residues long. The J segment lost 8 bases and the V segment lost 6 bases, leaving 5 bases of the junction unmatched. Germline lookup yields CDR1 KGHSH and CDR2 LQKENI. The chain's CDR3 is CASSLDRGREKLFF. The CDR3 DNA sequence: TGTGCCAGCTCCTTGGACAGGGGGCGCGAAAAACTGTTTTTT.

This clone has only a few counts. The J gene is TRBJ1-2, the V gene TRBV5-1; a weak D match, TRBD1 (6 bases). V lost 3 bases and J lost 1, with 16 bases in between. The CDR3 has 16 residues. CDR1 is SGHRS, CDR2 YFSETQ, per germline. CDR3 protein: CASSWVIGQRNYGYTF. The CDR3 nucleotides are TGCGCCAGCAGCTGGGTAATAGGACAGCGTAACTATGGCTACACCTTC.

In its sample, this clone was seen once. V is TRBV9 and J is TRBJ2-7; no clear D. This CDR3 spans 13 amino acids. Germline V lookup: CDR1 SGDLS, CDR2 YYNGEE. Trimming left V 0 bases short and J 5 bases short, with 9 bases between. The CDR3 is CASSVGVLNEQYF. Here the CDR3 DNA reads TGTGCCAGCAGCGTAGGCGTGCTGAACGAGCAGTACTTC.

This sequence joins TRBV5-1 and TRBJ2-7; 8 bases line up with TRBD1. Germline trimming cut 3 bases from V and 0 bases from J; bases unmatched to any gene: 5. The CDR3 has 15 residues. CDR1 is SGHRS, CDR2 YFSETQ, per germline. The CDR3 sequence is CASSSGQGLSYEQYF. In nucleotides, the CDR3 is TGCGCCAGCAGCTCAGGACAGGGCCTCTCCTACGAGCAGTACTTC. The full variable domain, completed using reference TRBV5-1 and TRBJ2-7, is KAGVTQTPRYLIKTRGQQVTLSCSPISGHRSVSWYQQTPGQGLQFLFEYFSETQRNKGNFPGRFSGRQFSNSRSEMNVSTLELGDSALYLCASSSGQGLSYEQYFGPGTRLTVT.

Many counts were recorded for this clone. The chain joins TRBV6-1 to TRBJ1-5; no clear D. CDR1 is MNHNS, CDR2 SASEGT, per germline. The CDR3 contains 11 residues. Between the trimmed V and J ends, which lost 3 bases and 4 bases, there was a span of 1 base. The CDR3 DNA is TGTGCCAGCAGTGAGAATCAGCCCCAGCATTTT. Translating gives CASSENQPQHF.

Many counts were recorded for this clone. This sequence joins TRBV27 and TRBJ1-5; a weak D match, TRBD1 (5 bases). This CDR3 contains 16 residues. CDR1 is MNHEY and CDR2 is SMNVEV in the germline V gene (reference sequence). V was clipped by 4 bases and J by 0 bases, with 13 bases between them. The CDR3 region has the DNA TGTGCCAGCAGTTCAGACAGTCCATTTAGCAATCAGCCCCAGCATTTT. Translating it yields CASSSDSPFSNQPQHF.

J is TRBJ2-6 and V is TRBV6-1, with 8 bases identical to TRBD1. The CDR3 sequence is 16 residues long. V was pared by 5 bases and J by 2 bases, with 5 bases of the junction left unmatched. Germline V lookup: CDR1 MNHNS, CDR2 SASEGT. In nucleotides, the CDR3 is TGTGCCAGCAGTAAGGACAGGGAGGCTGGGGCCAACGTCCTGACTTTC. Its protein product is CASSKDREAGANVLTF.

A few counts support this clone. This sequence may be a read error, since a much larger clone differs from it by one base. The chain combines TRBV5-6 with TRBJ2-1, with D possibly TRBD2 on 5 matching bases. The CDR3 is 13 amino acids. The germline CDR1 and CDR2 sequences are SGHDT and YYEEEE. CDR3 region: CAGSFGINNEQFF. The CDR3 DNA reads TGTGCCGGCAGCTTCGGGATTAACAATGAGCAGTTCTTC.